Below, 24 T cell receptor beta chains from the same sample are listed, as sequenced in a study of OX40 agonist ivuxolimab in advanced cancers. Produced via immunoSEQ multiplex PCR; TCRdb's table is partial and in-frame only. Of about 58,000 clones detected, 80% to 90% appear once; the ten largest clones hold 3% to 4%. Sequencing used CD4+ or CD8+ T cells sorted from blood, obtained in a trial of the OX40 agonist ivuxolimab. Receptor source: an adult with an advanced solid tumor such as melanoma, head and neck, liver or kidney cancer.

The chain combines TRBV27 with TRBJ1-2; 7 bases agree with TRBD1. The CDR3 contains 13 residues. Losses at the gene ends were 3 bases for V and 2 bases for J; bases not matched to a gene: 0. The germline V gene encodes CDR1 MNHEY and CDR2 SMNVEV (reference sequence). In DNA form, the CDR3 reads TGTGCCAGCAGTTTGACAGGGAACTATGGCTACACCTTC. Its protein is CASSLTGNYGYTF.

Regarding this clone: Additional DNA sequences in this sample encode the identical CDR3. This sequence joins TRBV18 and TRBJ2-1, with 15 nucleotides matching TRBD2. The junction had 3 bases not matched to a gene; V was cut back by 3 bases and J by 6 bases. CDR1 and CDR2 (germline): KGHSH, LQKENI. The CDR3 spans 16 residues. In nucleotides, the CDR3 is TGTGCCAGCTCACCTCCGGGACTAGCGGGAGGCAATGAGCAGTTCTTC. Its protein product is CASSPPGLAGGNEQFF.

The chain links TRBV7-9 to TRBJ2-1, with 11 positions matching TRBD2. Germline-derived CDR1 and CDR2 are SEHNR and FQNEAQ (reference sequence). The CDR3 runs to 18 residues. J lost 7 bases, V lost 0 bases, and 11 bases had no gene match. CDR3 region: CASSLAWERLAGRNEQFF. CDR3 bases: TGTGCCAGCAGCTTAGCGTGGGAGAGACTAGCGGGACGAAATGAGCAGTTCTTC.

The chain has TRBV6-5 and TRBJ1-1; D gene uncertain. V shed 8 bases and J shed 5 bases, with 12 bases lying between them. This CDR3 spans 12 amino acids. The germline gives CDR1 MNHEY, CDR2 SVGAGI. Here the CDR3 DNA reads TGTGCCAGCTCCCGCGTGGCGACTGAAGCTTTCTTT. Protein product: CASSRVATEAFF.

This chain joins TRBV7-9 and TRBJ2-7, with 15 bases lining up with TRBD2. The CDR3 covers 15 residues. The germline gives CDR1 SEHNR, CDR2 FQNEAQ (reference sequence). J was trimmed by 4 bases and V by 5 bases; bases with no gene match: 3. CDR3 loop: CASSKGLAGGYEQYF. Written as DNA, the CDR3 is TGTGCCAGCAGCAAAGGACTAGCGGGAGGGTACGAGCAGTACTTC.

The chain is built from TRBV4-1 and TRBJ2-1; D tentatively reads TRBD1 or TRBD2 (5 bases each). The CDR3 runs to 17 residues. V shed 1 base and J shed 5 bases, with 18 bases lying between them. The V gene's germline CDR1 is MGHRA and CDR2 YSYEKL. The CDR3: CASSQGLTGPGHNEQFF. CDR3 coding DNA: TGCGCCAGCAGCCAAGGATTGACGGGACCAGGCCACAATGAGCAGTTCTTC.

The CDR3 loop is CAWSGGRIQETQYF. In nucleotides, the CDR3 is TGTGCCTGGAGTGGTGGGAGGATACAAGAGACCCAGTACTTC. The rearrangement joins TRBV30 to TRBJ2-5; D may be TRBD2 (6 bases). The V end lost 1 base, the J end lost 2 bases, and 11 bases lay between the germline ends. The CDR3 covers 14 residues. The germline V gene has CDR1 GTSNPN and CDR2 SVGIG (reference sequence).

This chain links TRBV19 with TRBJ2-5, with D perhaps given as TRBD1 or TRBD2 (5 bases each). The ends were cut back, 4 bases at V and 5 bases at J, with 17 bases in the middle. Germline lookup yields CDR1 LNHDA and CDR2 SQIVND (reference sequence). The CDR3 consists of 15 residues. In nucleotides, the CDR3 is TGTGCCAGTAGTAGCACGGGACCGTCGAGGGAGACCCAGTACTTC. Translated: CASSSTGPSRETQYF.

V is TRBV5-1 and J is TRBJ2-7; TRBD1 matches at 7 bases. This CDR3 region has 14 residues. Germline CDR1 and CDR2: SGHRS and YFSETQ. Trimming at V came to 2 bases and at J to 6 bases, leaving 8 bases not matched to a gene. The CDR3 loop reads CASSFGTANPEQYF. As DNA, the CDR3 is TGCGCCAGCAGCTTTGGGACAGCAAATCCCGAGCAGTACTTC.

This clone came up once. The V call is TRBV5-5, the J call TRBJ2-5; perhaps TRBD2 as D (5 bases). This CDR3 region has 14 residues. Germline values: CDR1 SGHKS, CDR2 YYEKEE (reference sequence). V shed 4 bases and J shed 4 bases, with 14 bases lying between them. This chain's CDR3 is CASSLGWRSETQYF. The CDR3 nucleotides are TGTGCCAGCAGCCTAGGGTGGAGGTCAGAGACCCAGTACTTC.

The chain has TRBV18 and TRBJ2-3, with D unresolved. The V end was cut by 0 bases, the J end by 4 bases, with 8 bases between. Germline CDR1 KGHSH, CDR2 LQKENI. CDR3 length: 14 amino acids. The chain's CDR3 is CASSPPGSPDTQYF. Written as DNA, the CDR3 is TGTGCCAGCTCACCACCGGGGTCCCCAGATACGCAGTATTTT.

V is TRBV27 and J is TRBJ2-3, with D possibly being TRBD1 (6 bases). Trimming removed 3 bases at V and 5 bases at J, with 9 bases between. This CDR3 is 13 amino acids long. The V gene's germline CDR1 is MNHEY and CDR2 SMNVEV (reference sequence). The CDR3 loop is CASSFIGGDTQYF. The CDR3 region has the DNA TGTGCCAGCAGTTTTATAGGGGGAGATACGCAGTATTTT.

V is TRBV2 and J is TRBJ2-7; D ambiguous. Trimming left V 2 bases short and J 0 bases short, with 8 bases between. The germline CDR1 and CDR2 sequences are SNHLY and FYNNEI. The CDR3 extends over 14 amino acids. CDR3 in DNA: TGTGCCAGCAGTGAAATCCGGAGCTCCTACGAGCAGTACTTC. It specifies CASSEIRSSYEQYF. Full variable domain (missing parts from reference TRBV2 and TRBJ2-7): EPEVTQTPSHQVTQMGQEVILRCVPISNHLYFYWYRQILGQKVEFLVSFYNNEISEKSEIFDDQFSVERPDGSNFTLKIRSTKLEDSAMYFCASSEIRSSYEQYFGPGTRLTVT.

V usage is TRBV6-5 and J usage is TRBJ1-5; D gene uncertain. Germline assignment: CDR1 MNHEY and CDR2 SVGAGI. The CDR3 extends over 14 amino acids. V gave up 6 bases and J gave up 2 bases, with 11 bases separating them. DNA of the CDR3: TGTGCCAGCAGCCGCGAAATGGGCAATCAGCCCCAGCATTTT. It yields the protein CASSREMGNQPQHF.

Regarding this clone: One end of the junction varies from germline; a read error may be responsible. The CDR3 bases are TGTGCCAGCAGCCAAGACAGGATCCTCCTGCACTTC. It codes for CASSQDRILLHF. This chain uses TRBV7-2 with TRBJ2-7, with D possibly being TRBD1 (6 bases). The CDR3 loop spans 12 amino acids. Germline values: CDR1 SGHTA, CDR2 FQGNSA.

The chain has TRBV18 and TRBJ1-1; D is undetermined. The CDR3 runs to 13 residues. Germline V lookup: CDR1 KGHSH, CDR2 LQKENI. V was shortened by 4 bases and J by 3 bases, with 9 bases between the two germline ends. The chain's CDR3 is CASSLTLYTEAFF. CDR3 nucleotide sequence: TGTGCCAGCTCACTTACACTGTACACTGAAGCTTTCTTT.

The CDR3 spells CSATPAPRGFF. The CDR3 DNA is TGCAGCGCAACACCGGCTCCGCGTGGGTTCTTC. This sequence joins TRBV29-1 and TRBJ2-1; D is undetermined. The CDR3 contains 11 residues. Germline V gives CDR1 SQVTM, CDR2 ANQGSEA. The V gene lost 7 bases and the J gene lost 15 bases, with 19 bases spanning the gap.

This rearrangement joins TRBV27 to TRBJ2-6; D unclear. Germline V gives CDR1 MNHEY, CDR2 SMNVEV (reference sequence). The length of the CDR3 is 15 residues. The ends were cut back, 1 base at V and 0 bases at J, with 4 bases in the middle. CDR3 in DNA: TGTGCCAGCAGTTTATTTTCCTCTGGGGCCAACGTCCTGACTTTC. Its translation is CASSLFSSGANVLTF.

The rearrangement joins TRBV5-6 to TRBJ2-7, with 10 bases identical to TRBD2. This CDR3 spans 15 amino acids. V gave up 4 bases and J gave up 3 bases; unmatched junction bases: 7. CDR1 and CDR2 (germline): SGHDT, YYEEEE. The CDR3 region has the DNA TGTGCCAGCAGCGTCGGACTAGCGGTTCTCTACGAGCAGTACTTC. Translation: CASSVGLAVLYEQYF. Drawing the rest from reference TRBV5-6 and TRBJ2-7, the complete variable domain is DAGVTQSPTHLIKTRGQQVTLRCSPKSGHDTVSWYQQALGQGPQFIFQYYEEEERQRGNFPDRFSGHQFPNYSSELNVNALLLGDSALYLCASSVGLAVLYEQYFGPGTRLTVT.

The J gene is TRBJ2-1, the V gene TRBV5-6, with 8 bases lining up with TRBD2. This CDR3 is 14 amino acids long. V lost 2 bases, J lost 9 bases, and 7 bases stayed unmatched. Germline CDR1 SGHDT, CDR2 YYEEEE. CDR3 sequence: CASSFGAGGGEQFF. In DNA form, the CDR3 reads TGTGCCAGCAGCTTCGGCGCGGGAGGCGGTGAGCAGTTCTTC.

The V gene is TRBV7-9, the J gene TRBJ2-7; D is uncertain. The V gene's germline CDR1 is SEHNR and CDR2 FQNEAQ (reference sequence). Trimming pared 0 bases from V and 7 bases from J, leaving 16 bases between. This CDR3 has 15 residues. The CDR3 loop is CASSLADREVSEQYF. The CDR3 nucleotides read TGTGCCAGCAGCTTAGCCGACCGAGAGGTTTCGGAGCAGTACTTC. Combining the CDR3 with reference TRBV7-9 and TRBJ2-7 gives the whole variable domain DTGVSQNPRHKITKRGQNVTFRCDPISEHNRLYWYRQTLGQGPEFLTYFQNEAQLEKSRLLSDRFSAERPKGSFSTLEIQRTEQGDSAMYLCASSLADREVSEQYFGPGTRLTVT.

The chain links TRBV9 to TRBJ1-6; possibly TRBD1 for D (5 bases). Germline CDR1 and CDR2: SGDLS and YYNGEE. The CDR3 contains 16 residues. The V end lost 7 bases, the J end lost 7 bases, and 21 bases lay between the germline ends. Here the CDR3 DNA reads TGTGCCAGCTCCCCCGCGGGGGGATCGAGCAATTCACCCCTCCACTTT. It codes for CASSPAGGSSNSPLHF.

This chain links TRBV19 with TRBJ1-5; tentative D call: TRBD1 (5 bases). Trimming left V 5 bases short and J 9 bases short, with 17 bases between. The germline V gene encodes CDR1 LNHDA and CDR2 SQIVND (reference sequence). The length of the CDR3 is 14 residues. DNA for the CDR3: TGTGCCAGTAGTCCAGCCGGGGCCGCTTCGCCCCAGCATTTT. It specifies CASSPAGAASPQHF.

The rearrangement uses TRBV5-4 and TRBJ1-1; D not resolved. In germline, CDR1 is SGHNT, CDR2 YYREEE (reference sequence). This CDR3 is 13 amino acids long. The ends were cut back, 2 bases at V and 1 base at J, with 6 bases in the middle. This CDR3 is CASSFQRNTEAFF. CDR3 nucleotide sequence: TGTGCCAGCAGCTTCCAACGGAACACTGAAGCTTTCTTT.